These 9 T cell receptor beta chains were all obtained from the same sample, sequenced in a study of cytomegalovirus exposure and HLA in healthy donors. PCR employed 60 Vbeta and 13 Jbeta primers. Produced via immunoSEQ multiplex PCR; TCRdb's table is partial and in-frame only. The repertoire has 140,000 to 150,000 clones, around 82% of them found once; the top ten carry around 3.2%. The sample consisted of PBMCs. These receptors were taken from a female donor in good health and CMV-seronegative.

J is TRBJ1-4 and V is TRBV2, with a possible D match to TRBD1 (6 bases). CDR3 size: 13 residues. Germline values: CDR1 SNHLY, CDR2 FYNNEI. With 4 bases removed from V and 8 bases from J, the gap between germline ends came to 11 bases. The CDR3 DNA reads as TGTGCCAGCAGTGGCAGCGACAGGGAAAAACTGTTTTTT. It specifies CASSGSDREKLFF. The full variable domain, rest sourced from reference TRBV2 and TRBJ1-4, is EPEVTQTPSHQVTQMGQEVILRCVPISNHLYFYWYRQILGQKVEFLVSFYNNEISEKSEIFDDQFSVERPDGSNFTLKIRSTKLEDSAMYFCASSGSDREKLFFGSGTQLSVL.

The chain combines TRBV4-1 with TRBJ2-3; TRBD1 might be the D (6 bases). Trimming pared 4 bases from V and 2 bases from J, leaving 10 bases between. This CDR3 contains 14 residues. The germline V gene has CDR1 MGHRA and CDR2 YSYEKL. CDR3: CASSRGQFTDTQYF. The CDR3 DNA sequence: TGCGCCAGCAGCCGGGGGCAGTTCACAGATACGCAGTATTTT.

The chain carries TRBV25-1 and TRBJ2-7; D is uncertain. The CDR3 covers 14 residues. V was cut by 3 bases and J by 1 base, with 10 bases left in between. Germline lookup yields CDR1 MGHDK and CDR2 SYGVNS. As DNA, the CDR3 is TGTGCCAGCAGTGAGGCAGGTAGTTCCTACGAGCAGTACTTC. The encoded protein is CASSEAGSSYEQYF.

The rearrangement uses TRBV18 and TRBJ2-3, with 13 bases fitting TRBD2. The CDR3 spans 16 residues. CDR1 is KGHSH and CDR2 is LQKENI in the germline V gene. The ends lost 0 bases at V and 6 bases at J; junction bases unmatched: 3. CDR3 protein: CASSPPGLAGTDTQYF. DNA of the CDR3: TGTGCCAGCTCACCACCGGGACTAGCGGGAACGGATACGCAGTATTTT.

The gene calls are TRBV10-3 and TRBJ2-7, with 10 positions matching TRBD2. After removal of 3 bases from V and 3 bases from J, the junction contained 2 bases not matched to a gene. From germline, CDR1 is ENHRY and CDR2 SYGVKD. This CDR3 comprises 14 residues. CDR3 residues: CAISDASGSYEQYF. The CDR3 coding sequence is TGTGCCATCAGTGATGCTAGCGGGAGCTACGAGCAGTACTTC.

The rearrangement joins TRBV15 to TRBJ2-2; tentative D call: TRBD1 (6 bases). The V gene lost 1 base and the J gene lost 3 bases, with 9 bases spanning the gap. There are 15 residues in the CDR3. Germline V gene lookup returns CDR1 LNHNV and CDR2 YYDKDF (reference sequence). The CDR3: CATSRARTDTGELFF. In nucleotides, the CDR3 is TGTGCCACCAGCAGAGCCAGGACAGACACCGGGGAGCTGTTTTTT.

The V call is TRBV2, the J call TRBJ1-2; 9 nucleotides align to TRBD1. The CDR3 has 13 amino acids. Germline CDR1 reads SNHLY; CDR2 reads FYNNEI. The ends lost 6 bases at V and 10 bases at J; junction bases unmatched: 9. CDR3 nucleotide sequence: TGTGCCAGCAGGGGGGGGACAGGGCCTGACTACACCTTC. This encodes CASRGGTGPDYTF.

The chain uses TRBV11-2 and TRBJ2-3, with D possibly matching TRBD2 (6 bases). The germline V and J ends were trimmed by 2 bases and 3 bases, with 15 bases remaining between them. CDR3 length equals 16 residues. Germline V gene data show CDR1 as SGHAT and CDR2 as FQNNGV. As DNA, the CDR3 is TGTGCCAGCAGCTTAAGAATCCGCGGGGAAACAGATACGCAGTATTTT. It yields the protein CASSLRIRGETDTQYF.

This clone was seen a few times. V is TRBV9 and J is TRBJ2-1; 12 positions match TRBD2. Trimming took 4 bases from V and 8 from J; bases not matched to a gene: 19. CDR1 and CDR2 from the germline V gene are SGDLS and YYNGEE. The CDR3 is 19 residues long. The CDR3 DNA follows: TGTGCCAGCAGCCTAAGGGGGACTAGCGGGTTTTTGCCGGGGGATGAGCAGTTCTTC. Protein sequence: CASSLRGTSGFLPGDEQFF. The complete variable domain, with remaining parts taken from reference TRBV9 and TRBJ2-1, reads DSGVTQTPKHLITATGQRVTLRCSPRSGDLSVYWYQQSLDQGLQFLIQYYNGEERAKGNILERFSAQQFPDLHSELNLSSLELGDSALYFCASSLRGTSGFLPGDEQFFGPGTRLTVL.